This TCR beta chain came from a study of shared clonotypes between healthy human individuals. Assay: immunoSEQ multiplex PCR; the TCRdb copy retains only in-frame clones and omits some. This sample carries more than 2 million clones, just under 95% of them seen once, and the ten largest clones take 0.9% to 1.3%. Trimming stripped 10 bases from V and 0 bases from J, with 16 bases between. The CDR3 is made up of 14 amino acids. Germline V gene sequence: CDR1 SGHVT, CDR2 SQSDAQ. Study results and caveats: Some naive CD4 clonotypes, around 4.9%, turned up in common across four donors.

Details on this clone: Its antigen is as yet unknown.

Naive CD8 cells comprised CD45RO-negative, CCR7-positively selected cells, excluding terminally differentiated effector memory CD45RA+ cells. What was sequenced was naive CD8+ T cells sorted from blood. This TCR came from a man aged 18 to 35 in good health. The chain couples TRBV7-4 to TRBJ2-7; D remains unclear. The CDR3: CANLRQWTSYEQYF. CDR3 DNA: TGTGCCAACTTGAGGCAGTGGACCTCCTACGAGCAGTACTTC.